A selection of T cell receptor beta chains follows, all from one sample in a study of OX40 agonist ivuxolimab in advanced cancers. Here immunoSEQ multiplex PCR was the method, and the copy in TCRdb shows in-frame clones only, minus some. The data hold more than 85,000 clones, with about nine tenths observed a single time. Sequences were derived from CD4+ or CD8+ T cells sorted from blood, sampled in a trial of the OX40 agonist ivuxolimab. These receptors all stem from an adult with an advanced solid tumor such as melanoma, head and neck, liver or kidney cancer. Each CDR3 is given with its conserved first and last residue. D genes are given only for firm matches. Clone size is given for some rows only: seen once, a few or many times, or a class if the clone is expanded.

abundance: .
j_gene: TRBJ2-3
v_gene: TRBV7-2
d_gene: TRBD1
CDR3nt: TGTGCCAGCAGCCATAGGAGGACAGGGGGCTCAGATACGCAGTATTTT
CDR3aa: CASSHRRTGGSDTQYF

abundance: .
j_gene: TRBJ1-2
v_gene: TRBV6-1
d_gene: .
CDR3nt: TGTGCCAGCAGTGTTAGCAGTATAGCCGGGAGCTATGGCTACACCTTC
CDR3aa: CASSVSSIAGSYGYTF

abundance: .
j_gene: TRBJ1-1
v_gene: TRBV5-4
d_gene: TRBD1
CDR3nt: TGTGCCAGCAGCCCTCAGGGGGCGCGAAGCACTGAAGCTTTCTTT
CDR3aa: CASSPQGARSTEAFF

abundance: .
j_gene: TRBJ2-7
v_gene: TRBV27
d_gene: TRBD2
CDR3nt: TGTGCCAGCAGTTTAGCGGGAGTCCCCTACGAGCAGTACTTC
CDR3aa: CASSLAGVPYEQYF

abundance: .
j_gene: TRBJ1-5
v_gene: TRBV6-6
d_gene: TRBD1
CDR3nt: TGTGCCACCACCCGGGGACAGGGTAGCAATCAGCCCCAGCATTTT
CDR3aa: CATTRGQGSNQPQHF

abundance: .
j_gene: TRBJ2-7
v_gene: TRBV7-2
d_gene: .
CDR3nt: TGTGCCAGCAGCTTCCGTGGGGACGAGCAGTACTTC
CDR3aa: CASSFRGDEQYF

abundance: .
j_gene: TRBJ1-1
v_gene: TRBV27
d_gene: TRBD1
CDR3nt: TGTGCCAGCAGTCATGGGACAGGGGCCTTCTCTAACACTGAAGCTTTCTTT
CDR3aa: CASSHGTGAFSNTEAFF

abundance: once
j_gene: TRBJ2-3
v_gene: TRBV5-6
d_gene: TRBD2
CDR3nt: TGTGCCAGCAGCTTACGGACTAGCGGGAGTGATACGCAGTATTTT
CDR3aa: CASSLRTSGSDTQYF

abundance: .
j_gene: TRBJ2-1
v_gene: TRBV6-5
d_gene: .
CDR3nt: TGTGCCAGCAGTTACGTACCGGGAGAACGCAATGAGCAGTTCTTC
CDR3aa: CASSYVPGERNEQFF

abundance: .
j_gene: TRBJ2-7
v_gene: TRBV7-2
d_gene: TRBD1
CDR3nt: TGTGCCAGCAGCCCCCCGACAGGGAACTACGAGCAGTACTTC
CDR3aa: CASSPPTGNYEQYF

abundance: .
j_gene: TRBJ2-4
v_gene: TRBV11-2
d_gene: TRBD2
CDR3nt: TGTGCCAGCAGCTTAGATTTCGGACTAGCGAACTTAGCCAAAAACATTCAGTACTTC
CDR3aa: CASSLDFGLANLAKNIQYF

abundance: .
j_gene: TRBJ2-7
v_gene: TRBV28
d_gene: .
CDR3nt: TGTGCCAGCAGTGCCCCCCGGGACTCAAGACGCCCATCGTACGAGCAGTACTTC
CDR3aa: CASSAPRDSRRPSYEQYF

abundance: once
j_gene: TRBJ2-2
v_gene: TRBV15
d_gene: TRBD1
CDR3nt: TGTGCCACCAGCAGAGATTGGACAGGCGCCGGGGAGCTGTTTTTT
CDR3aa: CATSRDWTGAGELFF

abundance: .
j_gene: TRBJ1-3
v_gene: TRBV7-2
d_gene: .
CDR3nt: TGTGCCAGCAGTCATGGCGGAGGAAACACCATATATTTT
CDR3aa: CASSHGGGNTIYF

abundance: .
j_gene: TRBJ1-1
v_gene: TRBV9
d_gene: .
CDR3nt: TGTGCCATCCCCTTTTGTGGAGGGAACACTGAAGCTTTCTTT
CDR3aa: CAIPFCGGNTEAFF

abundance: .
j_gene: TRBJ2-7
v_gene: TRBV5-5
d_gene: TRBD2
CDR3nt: TGTGCCAGCAGCCAGGCGGGGGGCCAGCTTTACGAGCAGTACTTC
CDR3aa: CASSQAGGQLYEQYF

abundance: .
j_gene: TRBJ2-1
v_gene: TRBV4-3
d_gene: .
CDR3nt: TGCGCCAGCAGCCAAGGTAGAGGGTTTACAGATCTACTAGTAAATGAGCAGTTCTTC
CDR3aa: CASSQGRGFTDLLVNEQFF

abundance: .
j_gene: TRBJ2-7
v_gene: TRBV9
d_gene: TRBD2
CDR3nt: TGTGCCAGCAGCTTCGCTAGCGGCTACGAGCAGTACTTC
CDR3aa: CASSFASGYEQYF

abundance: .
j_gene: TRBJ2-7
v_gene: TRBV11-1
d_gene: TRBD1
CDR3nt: TGTGCCAGCAGCGCAGGGGGCTCGGGCGAGCAGTACTTC
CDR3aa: CASSAGGSGEQYF

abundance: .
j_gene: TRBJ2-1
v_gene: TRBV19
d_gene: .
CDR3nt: TGTGCCAGTAGTATAGGAGAAGGAGGGGGGTACAATGAGCAGTTCTTC
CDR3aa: CASSIGEGGGYNEQFF

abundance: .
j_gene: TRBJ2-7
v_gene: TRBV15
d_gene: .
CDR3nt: TGTGCCACCAGCAGAGCCCTAGAGTCCTACGAGCAGTACTTC
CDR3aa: CATSRALESYEQYF

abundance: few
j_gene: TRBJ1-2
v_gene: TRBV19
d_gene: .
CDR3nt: TGTGCCAGTAGTACCGACTTGGCGGGCTACACCTTC
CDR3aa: CASSTDLAGYTF

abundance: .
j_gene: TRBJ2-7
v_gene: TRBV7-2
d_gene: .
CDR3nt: TGTGCCAGCAGCCCCCAGGGGCCTAACCACGAGCAGTACTTC
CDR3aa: CASSPQGPNHEQYF

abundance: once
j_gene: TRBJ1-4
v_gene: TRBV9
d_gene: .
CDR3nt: TGTGCCAGCAGCGCGCAGGGGAGGGCTAATGAAAAACTGTTTTTT
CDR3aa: CASSAQGRANEKLFF

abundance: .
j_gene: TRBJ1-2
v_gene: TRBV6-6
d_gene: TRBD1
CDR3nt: TGTGCCAGCAGTTCCCAGACAGGGGTCTATGGCTACACCTTC
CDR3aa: CASSSQTGVYGYTF

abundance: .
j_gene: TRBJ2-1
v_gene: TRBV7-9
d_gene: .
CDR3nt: TGTGCCAGCAGCCCCGGGACCCCCAACAATGAGCAGTTCTTC
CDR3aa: CASSPGTPNNEQFF

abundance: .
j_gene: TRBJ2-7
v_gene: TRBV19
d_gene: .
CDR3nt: TGTGCCAGTAGTACTTATAGCGGTCAAACCTACGAGCAGTACTTC
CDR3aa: CASSTYSGQTYEQYF

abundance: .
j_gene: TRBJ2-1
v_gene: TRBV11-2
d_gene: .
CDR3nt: TGTGCCAGCAGTCGAACCCGCTCCGGCTACAATGAGCAGTTCTTC
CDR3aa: CASSRTRSGYNEQFF

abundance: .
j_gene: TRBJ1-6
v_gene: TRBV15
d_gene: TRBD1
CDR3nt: TGTGCCACCAGCAGAGATCGGACAGGGGGGGATTCACCCCTCCACTTT
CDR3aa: CATSRDRTGGDSPLHF

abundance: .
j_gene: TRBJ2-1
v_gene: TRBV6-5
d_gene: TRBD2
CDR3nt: TGTGCCAGCAGTTACAGCGGGACTGCGTACAATGAGCAGTTCTTC
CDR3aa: CASSYSGTAYNEQFF

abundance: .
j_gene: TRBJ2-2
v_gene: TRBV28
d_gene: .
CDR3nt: TGTGCCAGCACCTCTTCTACCGGGGAGCTGTTTTTT
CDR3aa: CASTSSTGELFF

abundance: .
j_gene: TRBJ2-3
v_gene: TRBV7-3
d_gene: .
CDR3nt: TGTGCCAGCAGCACCGGGGGTTACACAGATACGCAGTATTTT
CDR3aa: CASSTGGYTDTQYF

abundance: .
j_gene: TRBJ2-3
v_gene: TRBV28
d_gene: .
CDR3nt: TGTGCCAGCAGTTTATGGGATACGCAGTATTTT
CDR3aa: CASSLWDTQYF

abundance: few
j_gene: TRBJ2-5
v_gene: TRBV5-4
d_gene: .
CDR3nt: TGTGCCAGCAGCCCATCGGGCCAATCGAGGGAGACCCAGTACTTC
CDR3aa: CASSPSGQSRETQYF

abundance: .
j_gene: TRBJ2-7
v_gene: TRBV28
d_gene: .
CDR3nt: TGTGCCAGCAGTTTATCCGGTGGGAGCCTTGAGCAGTACTTC
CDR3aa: CASSLSGGSLEQYF

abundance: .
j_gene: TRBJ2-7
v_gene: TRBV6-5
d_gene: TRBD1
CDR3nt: TGTGCCAGCAGTTACTCTGACAGGGGGCTTACCTACGAGCAGTACTTC
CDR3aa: CASSYSDRGLTYEQYF